The present T cell receptor (beta chain) was sequenced within a study of long-term antiretroviral therapy in people with HIV. Only a few counts were recorded for this clone. Antigen: not known. The samples, holding 1-10 million cryopreserved PBMC, were thawed before DNA extraction was carried out. V dropped 3 bases and J dropped 4 bases, with 17 bases sitting between them. CDR1 is LNHDA, CDR2 SQIVND, per germline (reference sequence). The CDR3 totals 16 residues. Regarding the study as a whole: Repertoires from HIV showed CDR3 length ranges narrower than those of controls. Clones that expanded before ART (that is, prior to treatment) dominated the repertoire at all time points. The data indicate that diversity increased after ART but remained below transplant donor controls.

Runs used v3.0 of the immunoSEQ assay and were done at survey level. Clones were read by immunoSEQ multiplex PCR, and TCRdb kept only the in-frame ones, dropping some. The table lists some 15,000 clones, roughly 80% of them singletons. The TCR sequence derives from a man aged 18 to 29 with HIV. Sequenced material: unsorted PBMCs, taken 0.1 years after starting antiretroviral therapy. The J gene is TRBJ2-3, the V gene TRBV19, with TRBD1 as a possible D gene (5 bases). The CDR3 sequence is CASSIGVRGAADTQYF. The CDR3 nucleotides read TGTGCCAGTAGTATTGGAGTCCGTGGGGCGGCAGATACGCAGTATTTT. The full variable domain, completed using reference TRBV19 and TRBJ2-3, is DGGITQSPKYLFRKEGQNVTLSCEQNLNHDAMYWYRQDPGQGLRLIYYSQIVNDFQKGDIAEGYSVSREKKESFPLTVTSAQKNPTAFYLCASSIGVRGAADTQYFGPGTRLTVL.